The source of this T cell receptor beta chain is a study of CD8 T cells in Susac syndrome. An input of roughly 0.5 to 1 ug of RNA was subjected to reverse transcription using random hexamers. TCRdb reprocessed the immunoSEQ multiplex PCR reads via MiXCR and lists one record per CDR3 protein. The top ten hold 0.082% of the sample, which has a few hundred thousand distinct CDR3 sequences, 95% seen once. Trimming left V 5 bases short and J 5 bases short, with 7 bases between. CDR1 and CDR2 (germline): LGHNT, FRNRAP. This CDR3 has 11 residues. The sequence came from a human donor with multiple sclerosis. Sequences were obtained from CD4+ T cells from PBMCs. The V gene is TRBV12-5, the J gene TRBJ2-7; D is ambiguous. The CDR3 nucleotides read TGTGCTAGTGGTGTCCGGGACGAGCAGTACTTC. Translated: CASGVRDEQYF.